The rows below give T cell receptor beta chains drawn from one sample of a study of vaccination effects on CD4 cells after COVID-19. Libraries were prepared by immunoSEQ multiplex PCR; TCRdb keeps only in-frame clonotypes and omits some of them. The data hold approximately 20,000 clones, with more than 65% observed a single time. The antigens of these receptors remain unknown. This specimen consisted of CD4+ T cells from PBMCs cultured with HCoV-NL63 spike peptides, obtained before COVID-19 vaccination. The receptors derive from a human donor who received a COVID-19 vaccine. The CDR3 runs from the conserved cysteine through the conserved F or W. A D gene is named only where the DNA matches it firmly. A clone size is listed for some rows: how often the clone was seen (once, few, many), or a class if it is expanded.

15 | TRBJ1-6 | NA | TRBV6-5 | NA | CASSYSGSAESPLHF | TGTGCCAGCAGTTACTCCGGGTCAGCAGAGTCACCCCTCCACTTT
14 | TRBJ1-2 | once | TRBV25-1 | NA | CASSESWLYSGYTF | TGTGCCAGCAGTGAATCATGGCTTTATAGTGGCTACACCTTC
16 | TRBJ2-3 | NA | TRBV7-2 | TRBD2 | CASSSRGETGTDTQYF | TGTGCCAGCAGCTCCCGGGGGGAGACGGGCACAGATACGCAGTATTTT
11 | TRBJ2-2 | NA | TRBV29-1 | NA | CSAIRYGELFF | TGCAGCGCCATACGGTACGGGGAGCTGTTTTTT
13 | TRBJ1-5 | few | TRBV29-1 | TRBD1 | CSVGGQGNQPQHF | TGCAGCGTTGGGGGACAGGGGAACCAGCCCCAGCATTTT
12 | TRBJ2-5 | NA | TRBV28 | NA | CASRRDSETQYF | TGTGCCAGCAGACGAGATTCAGAGACCCAGTACTTC
13 | TRBJ1-1 | NA | TRBV28 | NA | CASSRQRYTEAFF | TGTGCCAGCTCTCGACAGCGCTACACTGAAGCTTTCTTT
17 | TRBJ2-5 | NA | TRBV28 | NA | CASYNLPGTRSQETQYF | TGTGCCAGCTACAATTTGCCAGGGACACGGAGCCAGGAGACCCAGTACTTC
15 | TRBJ1-3 | NA | TRBV19 | NA | CASTPLAATGNTIYF | TGTGCCAGTACCCCTTTAGCGGCGACTGGAAACACCATATATTTT
13 | TRBJ1-2 | once | TRBV12-3/TRBV12-4 | NA | CASSLAGPYGYTF | TGTGCCAGCAGTTTAGCAGGCCCCTATGGCTACACCTTC
17 | TRBJ2-1 | NA | TRBV3-1/TRBV3-2 | NA | CASSQVGRGRNYNEQFF | TGTGCCAGCAGCCAAGTGGGTCGTGGGCGGAACTACAATGAGCAGTTCTTC
12 | TRBJ1-2 | NA | TRBV6-6 | NA | CASRTEGYGYTF | TGTGCCAGCAGGACAGAGGGCTATGGCTACACCTTC
12 | TRBJ2-1 | NA | TRBV18 | NA | CASSDSSNEQFF | TGTGCCAGCTCGGACTCTAGCAATGAGCAGTTCTTC
13 | TRBJ2-3 | NA | TRBV5-5 | NA | CASSLQMGDTQYF | TGTGCCAGCAGCTTGCAGATGGGAGATACGCAGTATTTT
15 | TRBJ2-7 | NA | TRBV27 | TRBD2 | CASRGGLAVSYEQYF | TGTGCCAGCAGGGGGGGACTAGCGGTAAGCTACGAGCAGTACTTC
13 | TRBJ1-1 | NA | TRBV9 | TRBD1 | CASSADRDTEAFF | TGTGCCAGCAGCGCTGACAGGGACACTGAAGCTTTCTTT
15 | TRBJ2-1 | once | TRBV5-1 | NA | CASSLTGTPYNEQFF | TGCGCCAGCAGCTTGACAGGCACGCCTTACAATGAGCAGTTCTTC
17 | TRBJ2-5 | NA | TRBV7-2 | TRBD2 | CASSLGVLAGGQETQYF | TGTGCCAGCAGCTTAGGAGTGCTAGCGGGGGGACAAGAGACCCAGTACTTC
13 | TRBJ2-7 | NA | TRBV27 | NA | CASSDYPGREQYF | TGTGCCAGCAGTGACTACCCGGGGAGAGAGCAGTACTTC
16 | TRBJ2-5 | once | TRBV7-9 | TRBD2 | CASSFPPGLARETQYF | TGTGCCAGCAGCTTCCCTCCGGGACTAGCGAGAGAGACCCAGTACTTC
14 | TRBJ1-1 | NA | TRBV29-1 | TRBD1 | CSVAGQGWYTEAFF | TGCAGCGTTGCTGGACAGGGTTGGTACACTGAAGCTTTCTTT
16 | TRBJ1-5 | NA | TRBV19 | TRBD1 | CASKGGSGTGNQPQHF | TGTGCCAGTAAAGGGGGCTCCGGGACAGGCAATCAGCCCCAGCATTTT
13 | TRBJ2-7 | once | TRBV3-1/TRBV3-2 | NA | CASSQEFRRGQYF | TGTGCCAGCAGCCAAGAATTCAGAAGAGGGCAGTACTTC
17 | TRBJ1-1 | once | TRBV28 | TRBD1 | CASTAGQVGPGGTEAFF | TGTGCCAGCACCGCGGGGCAGGTGGGACCAGGGGGCACTGAAGCTTTCTTT
15 | TRBJ2-4 | NA | TRBV5-1 | NA | CASSWAGQPKNIQYF | TGCGCCAGCAGCTGGGCGGGACAGCCGAAAAACATTCAGTACTTC
14 | TRBJ2-5 | NA | TRBV6-5 | NA | CASTQGRRAETQYF | TGTGCCAGCACACAGGGAAGGCGAGCTGAGACCCAGTACTTC
17 | TRBJ1-4 | NA | TRBV30 | NA | CAWSIPPTPGEGEKLFF | TGTGCCTGGAGTATACCTCCCACCCCAGGGGAAGGCGAAAAACTGTTTTTT
12 | TRBJ2-1 | NA | TRBV3-1/TRBV3-2 | NA | CASSHGFNEQFF | TGTGCCAGCAGCCACGGCTTCAATGAGCAGTTCTTC
13 | TRBJ2-6 | NA | TRBV12-3/TRBV12-4 | NA | CASSVSGANVLTF | TGTGCCAGCAGTGTCTCTGGGGCCAACGTCCTGACTTTC
17 | TRBJ2-1 | NA | TRBV14 | TRBD2 | CASSRRTSGYLYNEQFF | TGTGCCAGCAGCCGGCGGACTAGCGGGTACCTATACAATGAGCAGTTCTTC
15 | TRBJ1-2 | NA | TRBV9 | NA | CASSSDPAANYGYTF | TGTGCCAGCAGCTCCGACCCGGCGGCCAACTATGGCTACACCTTC
16 | TRBJ2-1 | few | TRBV10-3 | TRBD2 | CAISESTGGVSNEQFF | TGTGCCATCAGTGAGTCGACGGGGGGTGTATCCAATGAGCAGTTCTTC
15 | TRBJ1-2 | once | TRBV28 | NA | CASSSSRTGPYGYTF | TGTGCCAGCAGTTCTAGCCGGACGGGACCCTATGGCTACACCTTC
16 | TRBJ1-2 | NA | TRBV5-4 | TRBD1 | CASSLAGLEGAKGYTF | TGTGCCAGCAGCTTGGCGGGTCTCGAGGGGGCGAAAGGCTACACCTTC
13 | TRBJ1-3 | NA | TRBV30 | NA | CAWSEAGGNTIYF | TGTGCCTGGAGTGAAGCAGGGGGAAACACCATATATTTT
15 | TRBJ1-5 | NA | TRBV6-1 | TRBD1 | CASSEIRTGNQPQHF | TGTGCCAGCAGTGAAATTCGGACAGGGAATCAGCCCCAGCATTTT
16 | TRBJ2-5 | NA | TRBV7-2 | TRBD2 | CASSLLLAGGGETQYF | TGTGCCAGCAGCTTATTGTTAGCGGGAGGCGGGGAGACCCAGTACTTC
13 | TRBJ2-4 | NA | TRBV18 | NA | CASSPSGTNIQYF | TGTGCCAGCTCACCTTCAGGGACAAACATTCAGTACTTC
12 | TRBJ2-1 | NA | TRBV2 | NA | CASTLGYNEQFF | TGTGCCAGCACCTTGGGGTACAATGAGCAGTTCTTC
12 | TRBJ1-1 | NA | TRBV15 | NA | CATSRDTTEAFF | TGTGCCACCAGCAGAGATACGACTGAAGCTTTCTTT
15 | TRBJ2-2 | NA | TRBV5-1 | TRBD2 | CASSFSGTNTGELFF | TGTGCCAGCAGCTTTAGCGGGACTAACACCGGGGAGCTGTTTTTT
16 | TRBJ1-5 | once | TRBV19 | TRBD1 | CASNMLPGQGKQPQHF | TGTGCCAGTAATATGCTGCCGGGACAGGGCAAACAGCCCCAGCATTTT
15 | TRBJ1-5 | few | TRBV5-1 | NA | CASSYAGGGGQPQHF | TGCGCCAGCAGCTATGCCGGAGGGGGAGGTCAGCCCCAGCATTTT
13 | TRBJ1-1 | NA | TRBV2 | NA | CASSELENTEAFF | TGTGCCAGCAGTGAACTGGAGAACACTGAAGCTTTCTTT
16 | TRBJ2-1 | NA | TRBV19 | TRBD2 | CASSISGRAAYNEQFF | TGTGCCAGTAGTATTAGCGGGAGGGCCGCCTACAATGAGCAGTTCTTC
17 | TRBJ1-2 | NA | TRBV4-1 | TRBD1 | CASSRKITGTGDHGYTF | TGCGCCAGCAGCCGAAAGATTACCGGGACAGGGGACCATGGCTACACCTTC
14 | TRBJ1-4 | few | TRBV5-1 | TRBD1 | CASSGGQGREKLFF | TGCGCCAGCAGCGGGGGACAGGGGCGTGAAAAACTGTTTTTT